This TCR beta chain emerged from a study of blood T cell repertoires in COVID-19. Across the study: PBMCs, B-cell-depleted T cells, or T cells were the source of the cDNA or gDNA that made up the material.

After removal of 3 bases from V and 0 bases from J, the junction contained 3 bases not matched to a gene. CDR3 length: 15 amino acids. Germline-derived CDR1 and CDR2 are SNHLY and FYNNEI. This table comes from immunoSEQ multiplex PCR, and its TCRdb copy is limited to in-frame clones, with some not included. Counted here are about 87,000 clones, 70% to 90% occurring once; the ten biggest clones make up 7.4%. This clonotype was sampled from a human donor with acute or convalescent COVID-19. The donor label of this sample is uncertain. V is TRBV2 and J is TRBJ2-3; 7 bases agree with TRBD2. The sequenced sample consisted of peripheral blood. CDR3 loop: CASSDPSGSTDTQYF. For the CDR3, the DNA is TGTGCCAGCAGTGACCCTAGCGGAAGCACAGATACGCAGTATTTT.